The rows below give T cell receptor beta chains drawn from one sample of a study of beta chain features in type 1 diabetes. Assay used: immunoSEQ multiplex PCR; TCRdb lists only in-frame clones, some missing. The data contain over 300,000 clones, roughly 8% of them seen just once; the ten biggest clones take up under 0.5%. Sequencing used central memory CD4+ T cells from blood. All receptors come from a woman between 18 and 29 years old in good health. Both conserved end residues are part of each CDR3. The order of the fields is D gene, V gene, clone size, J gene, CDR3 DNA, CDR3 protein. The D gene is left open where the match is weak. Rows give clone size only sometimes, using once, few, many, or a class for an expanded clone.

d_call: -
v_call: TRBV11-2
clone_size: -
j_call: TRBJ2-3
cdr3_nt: TGTGCCAGCAGCTTAGAAGGTAGCCCCCTCACAGATACGCAGTATTTT
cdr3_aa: CASSLEGSPLTDTQYF

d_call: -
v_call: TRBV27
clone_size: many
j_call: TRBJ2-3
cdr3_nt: TGTGCCAGCAGTTTACAGGGGCGAGATACGCAGTATTTT
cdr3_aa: CASSLQGRDTQYF

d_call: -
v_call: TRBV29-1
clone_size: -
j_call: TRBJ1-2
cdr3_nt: TGCAGCGTTGAGGGGCAGGGGTTCTGGGGCTACACCTTC
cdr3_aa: CSVEGQGFWGYTF

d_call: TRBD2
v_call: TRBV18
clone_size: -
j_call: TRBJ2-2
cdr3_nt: TGTGCCAGCTCACTCCTGCGGGGGGCGGACACCGGGGAGCTGTTTTTT
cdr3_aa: CASSLLRGADTGELFF

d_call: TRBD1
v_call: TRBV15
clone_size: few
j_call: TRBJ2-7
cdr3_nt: TGTGCCACCAGCAGAGTCGGCGGACAGGGGACCTACGAGCAGTACTTC
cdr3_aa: CATSRVGGQGTYEQYF

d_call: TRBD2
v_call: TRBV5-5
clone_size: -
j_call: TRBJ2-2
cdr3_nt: TGTGCCAGCAGCCCGGTGGGTACAGCGGGAGGGGCGAACACCGGGGAGCTGTTTTTT
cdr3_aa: CASSPVGTAGGANTGELFF

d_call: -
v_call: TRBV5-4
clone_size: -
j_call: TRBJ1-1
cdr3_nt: TGTGCCAGCAGCCATACAGGGATGGGTACTGAAGCTTTCTTT
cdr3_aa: CASSHTGMGTEAFF

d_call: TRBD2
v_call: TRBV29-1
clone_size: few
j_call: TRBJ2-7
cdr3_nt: TGCAGCGTTGAAGATCAGCGGGGGGTGGGAAAGCAGTACTTC
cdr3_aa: CSVEDQRGVGKQYF

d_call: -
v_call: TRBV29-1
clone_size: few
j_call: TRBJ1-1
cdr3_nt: TGCAGCGTTGAAGATCTTTTGGGGCAGATAGAAGCTTTCTTT
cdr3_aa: CSVEDLLGQIEAFF

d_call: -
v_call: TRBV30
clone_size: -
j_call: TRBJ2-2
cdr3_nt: TGTGCCTGGAGTCGTCCCTTATCGTTACACACCGGGGAGCTGTTTTTT
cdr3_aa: CAWSRPLSLHTGELFF

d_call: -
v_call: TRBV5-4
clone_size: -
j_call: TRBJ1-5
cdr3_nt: TGTGCCAGCAGCTTTGGGGGTTTGAATCAGCCCCAGCATTTT
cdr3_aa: CASSFGGLNQPQHF

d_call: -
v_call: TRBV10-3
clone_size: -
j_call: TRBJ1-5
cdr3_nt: TGTGCCAGCAGTTATGTGGGGATTAATCAGCCCCAGCATTTT
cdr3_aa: CASSYVGINQPQHF

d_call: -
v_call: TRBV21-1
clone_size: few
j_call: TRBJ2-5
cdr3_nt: TGTGCCAGCAGAAACCGGGACAGAAGCCTGAAAGAGACCCAGTACTTC
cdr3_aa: CASRNRDRSLKETQYF

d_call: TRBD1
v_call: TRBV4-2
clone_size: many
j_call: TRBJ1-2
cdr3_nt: TGTGCCAGCAGCCAACAGACAGGGGAATATGGCTACACCTTC
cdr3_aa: CASSQQTGEYGYTF

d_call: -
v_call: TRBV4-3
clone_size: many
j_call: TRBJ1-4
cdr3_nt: TGCGCCAGCAGCCAAGAGTGGGGGAAACTGTTTTTT
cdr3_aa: CASSQEWGKLFF

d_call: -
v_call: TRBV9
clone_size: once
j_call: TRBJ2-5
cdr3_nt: TGTGCCAGCAGCGTAGGGGCACAAGAGACCCAGTACTTC
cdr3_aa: CASSVGAQETQYF

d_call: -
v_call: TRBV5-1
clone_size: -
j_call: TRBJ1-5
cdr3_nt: TGCGCCAGCAGCTTGGGGCAGGGTGGCAATCAGCCCCAGCATTTT
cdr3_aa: CASSLGQGGNQPQHF

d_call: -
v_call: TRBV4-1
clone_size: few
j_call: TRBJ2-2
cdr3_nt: TGCGCCAGCAGCCAAGTTTCGCGGACGAACACCGGGGAGCTGTTTTTT
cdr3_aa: CASSQVSRTNTGELFF

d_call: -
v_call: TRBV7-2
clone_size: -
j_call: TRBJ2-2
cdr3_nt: TGTGCCAGCAGCTTACAGGGTTACGGGGAGCTGTTTTTT
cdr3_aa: CASSLQGYGELFF

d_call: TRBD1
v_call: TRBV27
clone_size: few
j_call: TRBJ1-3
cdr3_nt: TGTGCCAGCAGTAGGCCCACAGGGGATGGAAACACCATATATTTT
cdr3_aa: CASSRPTGDGNTIYF

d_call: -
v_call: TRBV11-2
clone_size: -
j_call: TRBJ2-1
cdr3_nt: TGTGCCACCGTCCGGGACCGCCAAAACAATGAGCAGTTCTTC
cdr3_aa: CATVRDRQNNEQFF

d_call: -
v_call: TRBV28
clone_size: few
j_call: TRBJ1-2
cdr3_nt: TGTGCCAGCAGTCCCGGACAGTGGGTCTATGGCTACACCTTC
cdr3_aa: CASSPGQWVYGYTF

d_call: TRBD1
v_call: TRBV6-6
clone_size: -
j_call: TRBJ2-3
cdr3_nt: TGTGCCAGCAATCCGGGACAGGGGCCAGATACGCAGTATTTT
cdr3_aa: CASNPGQGPDTQYF

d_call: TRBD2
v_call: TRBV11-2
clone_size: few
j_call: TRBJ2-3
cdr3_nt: TGTGCCAGCAGCAAACTAGCTAGCGGGACCGCAGATACGCAGTATTTT
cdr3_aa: CASSKLASGTADTQYF

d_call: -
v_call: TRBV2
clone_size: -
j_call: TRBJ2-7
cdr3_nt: TGTGCCAGCGGGAGCGAAGGACGATACGAGCAGTACTTC
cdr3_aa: CASGSEGRYEQYF